This TCR beta chain was sequenced for a study of shared clonotypes between healthy human individuals. CDR3 length: 15 amino acids. The germline gives CDR1 LNHDA, CDR2 SQIVND (reference sequence). The V and J ends lost 0 bases and 0 bases respectively, with 9 bases between them. TCRdb keeps only in-frame clones here, not all; method: immunoSEQ multiplex PCR. The sample includes roughly 500,000 clones, roughly 95% of them seen just once. The TCR was taken from a woman aged 30 to 39 in good health. This chain uses TRBV19 with TRBJ2-7; no firm D call. Material: naive CD4+ T cells sorted from blood. Specified subset: CD45RA+ positively selected. This chain's CDR3 is CASSIDRRPSYEQYF. The CDR3 nucleotides read TGTGCCAGTAGTATAGATCGCAGACCCTCCTACGAGCAGTACTTC.